This TCR beta chain derives from a study of blood T cell repertoires in COVID-19. At the level of the study: The United States, Italy and Spain provided the acute and convalescent COVID-19 samples.

Germline V gene lookup returns CDR1 SEHNR and CDR2 FQNEAQ (reference sequence). The V gene lost 6 bases and the J gene lost 8 bases, with 16 bases spanning the gap. This CDR3 is built from 13 residues. In the original processing: Using reference gene primer amplification, nucleated cell counts were estimated. Using immunoSEQ multiplex PCR, the repertoire was profiled, and TCRdb retains in-frame clones only, with some absent. V, J and clone size were drawn from that table, and D and trimming were deduced from the DNA. The repertoire holds around 140,000 clones, around nine tenths seen once, with 2.5% to 3% in the top ten.

The sequenced sample consisted of peripheral blood. This sequence was found in a man aged 60-69 years with active or convalescent COVID-19. V is TRBV7-9 and J is TRBJ1-2; tentatively, D is TRBD1 (6 bases). This CDR3 reads CASSHVQGHGYTF. As DNA, the CDR3 is TGTGCCAGCAGTCATGTCCAGGGGCACGGCTACACCTTC.